The 19 T cell receptor beta chains below all came from one sample that was sequenced in a study of Ad26.COV2.S vaccination and SARS-CoV-2 variants. Produced via immunoSEQ multiplex PCR; TCRdb's table is partial and in-frame only. The table lists 250,000 or so clones, 87% of them singletons. Treatment here: around 19 received Ad26.COV2.S at low or high dose, single or two shots; about five received placebo; per-sample allocation not given. Repertoires come from day 63 after the first vaccine or placebo injection. The sample was peripheral blood, taken in a trial of Ad26.COV2.S vaccine versus placebo. The origin of the receptors is a person between 18 and 65 years old who received the Ad26.COV2.S COVID-19 vaccine or a placebo.

The CDR3 protein is CASSTVRGFRNQPQHF. CDR3 nucleotide sequence: TGTGCCAGTAGCACAGTGAGGGGGTTTCGCAATCAGCCCCAGCATTTT. V usage is TRBV19 and J usage is TRBJ1-5; D possibly corresponds to TRBD1 (6 bases). The germline gives CDR1 LNHDA, CDR2 SQIVND (reference sequence). V was shortened by 6 bases and J by 2 bases, with 17 bases between the two germline ends. CDR3 length equals 16 residues.

The chain combines TRBV7-3 with TRBJ2-3; D might be TRBD2 (6 bases). This CDR3 region has 16 residues. V was cut by 4 bases and J by 0 bases, with 14 bases left in between. The germline V gene encodes CDR1 SGHTA and CDR2 FQGTGA. Written as DNA, the CDR3 is TGTGCCAGCAGCTCCTCATGGGGGACTAGCACAGATACGCAGTATTTT. Protein: CASSSSWGTSTDTQYF.

The genes are TRBV9 and TRBJ2-1; a weak D match, TRBD2 (5 bases). The CDR3 runs 18 residues. Germline V gene sequence: CDR1 SGDLS, CDR2 YYNGEE. V was cut by 4 bases and J by 0 bases, with 20 bases left in between. For the CDR3, the DNA is TGTGCCAGCAGCCTAAGCCCGTTAGCGTCGAGCTCCTACAATGAGCAGTTCTTC. The encoded protein is CASSLSPLASSSYNEQFF.

This clone was picked up one time. The chain combines TRBV9 with TRBJ2-7, with 7 bases matching TRBD2. Germline values: CDR1 SGDLS, CDR2 YYNGEE. V trimming: 0 bases; J trimming: 6 bases; junction bases outside the gene matches: 3. This CDR3 comprises 13 residues. The DNA for the CDR3 is TGTGCCAGCAGCGTAGGGGGGGGAACCGAGCAGTACGTC. This sequence encodes CASSVGGGTEQYV.

The genes are TRBV27 and TRBJ1-1, with TRBD1 identical over 7 bases. The trim removed 6 bases at V and 5 bases at J, leaving 15 bases unmatched. The CDR3 runs 16 residues. Germline V gene lookup returns CDR1 MNHEY and CDR2 SMNVEV (reference sequence). CDR3 loop: CASRGGVGGGDTEAFF. The DNA for the CDR3 is TGTGCCAGCAGAGGCGGGGTCGGAGGGGGCGATACTGAAGCTTTCTTT.

The chain carries TRBV4-1 and TRBJ2-5, with TRBD2 matching over 11 bases. The CDR3 runs to 16 residues. Germline V gene sequence: CDR1 MGHRA, CDR2 YSYEKL. Losses at the gene ends were 2 bases for V and 4 bases for J; bases not matched to a gene: 6. As DNA, the CDR3 is TGCGCCAGCAGCCAATTAGCGGGGGGGCCGTCAGAGACCCAGTACTTC. Translating gives CASSQLAGGPSETQYF.

The V and J genes are TRBV5-5 and TRBJ1-5; a weak D match, TRBD1 (6 bases). This CDR3 has 16 residues. V lost 4 bases to trimming and J lost 1 base, with 15 bases between them. Germline V lookup: CDR1 SGHKS, CDR2 YYEKEE (reference sequence). DNA of the CDR3: TGTGCCAGCAGCAGGGCCGGAGGACAGAGCAATCAGCCCCAGCATTTT. It specifies CASSRAGGQSNQPQHF.

The chain couples TRBV6-2 or TRBV6-3 to TRBJ2-2, with D uncertain. This CDR3 is built from 14 residues. Germline values: CDR1 MNHEY, CDR2 SVGEGT. Trimming cost V 2 bases and J 8 bases, with 12 bases left between them. In nucleotides, the CDR3 is TGTGCCAGCAGTTACCTACAGATAACTGGGGAGCTGTTTTTT. It yields the protein CASSYLQITGELFF.

The chain's CDR3 is CASSLSGTGVTNEKLFF. The DNA of the CDR3 is TGTGCCAGCAGTCTCTCCGGGACAGGGGTCACTAATGAAAAACTGTTTTTT. The rearrangement uses TRBV11-2 and TRBJ1-4, with TRBD1 matching over 10 bases. CDR1 is SGHAT and CDR2 is FQNNGV in the germline V gene. V shed 6 bases and J 2 bases; nucleotides not matched to a gene: 9. The CDR3 is made up of 17 amino acids.

This chain connects TRBV6-2 or TRBV6-3 to TRBJ2-7, with D possibly TRBD2 on 6 matching bases. V was cut by 6 bases and J by 3 bases, with 24 bases left in between. Germline V gives CDR1 MNHEY, CDR2 SVGEGT. The CDR3 loop spans 17 amino acids. This chain's CDR3 is CASSHGTPGRKGYEQYV. The CDR3 DNA reads TGTGCCAGCAGCCACGGGACTCCGGGCCGTAAGGGCTACGAGCAGTACGTC.

The rearrangement joins TRBV7-5 to TRBJ2-2; the tabulated D call, TRBD2, remains unverified against the DNA. TRBV7-5 is labeled a pseudogene. The CDR3 is 15 amino acids. The CDR3: CARRLAQPGAGELFF. For the CDR3, the DNA is TGTGCCAGAAGATTAGCCCAGCCGGGGGCCGGGGAGCTGTTTTTT.

The rearrangement joins TRBV7-2 to TRBJ2-1, with D possibly TRBD1 on 6 matching bases. Germline CDR1 and CDR2: SGHTA and FQGNSA. This CDR3 comprises 16 residues. Trimming removed 4 bases from V and 0 bases from J, with 13 bases in between. CDR3: CASSSRQGSSYNEQFF. CDR3 bases: TGTGCCAGCAGCTCCCGGCAGGGGTCCTCCTACAATGAGCAGTTCTTC. The full variable domain, in which reference TRBV7-2 and TRBJ2-1 provide the parts outside the CDR3, is GAGVSQSPSNKVTEKGKDVELRCDPISGHTALYWYRQSLGQGLEFLIYFQGNSAPDKSGLPSDRFSAERTGGSVSTLTIQRTQQEDSAVYLCASSSRQGSSYNEQFFGPGTRLTVL.

This chain uses TRBV29-1 with TRBJ2-3; 8 bases fit TRBD2. V shed 6 bases, J shed 2 bases, and the junction held 13 bases outside the gene matches. This CDR3 is 16 amino acids long. Germline V lookup: CDR1 SQVTM, CDR2 ANQGSEA. The CDR3 DNA reads as TGCAGCGTGGCTCGGACTAGCCTCATCAACACAGATACGCAGTATTTT. As protein: CSVARTSLINTDTQYF.

J is TRBJ1-2 and V is TRBV7-2, with TRBD1 matching over 7 bases. The CDR3 loop spans 14 amino acids. The junction had 2 bases not matched to a gene; V was cut back by 2 bases and J by 2 bases. The germline V gene has CDR1 SGHTA and CDR2 FQGNSA. In DNA form, the CDR3 reads TGTGCCAGCAGCTTATCGACAGGGAACTATGGCTACACCTTC. Amino acids: CASSLSTGNYGYTF.

As DNA, the CDR3 is TGTGCCAGCTCCAACAGGGGCGACCGAGGGGAGACCCAGTACTTC. Amino acid sequence: CASSNRGDRGETQYF. The chain has TRBV18 and TRBJ2-5; 7 bases map to TRBD1. Trimming took 6 bases from V and 5 from J; bases not matched to a gene: 12. Germline V gene lookup returns CDR1 KGHSH and CDR2 LQKENI. CDR3 size: 15 residues.

This clone occurred once. J is TRBJ1-4 and V is TRBV18, with no clear D. The germline CDR1 and CDR2 sequences are KGHSH and LQKENI. Trimming left V 3 bases short and J 8 bases short, with 16 bases between. This CDR3 comprises 15 residues. CDR3 sequence reads: CASSPLSGLEEKLFF. The DNA of the CDR3 is TGTGCCAGCTCACCGCTCTCTGGGTTGGAAGAAAAACTGTTTTTT.

A single count supports this clone. This chain uses TRBV4-1 with TRBJ1-2; D is undetermined. Germline-derived CDR1 and CDR2 are MGHRA and YSYEKL. Trimming shortened V by 1 base and J by 4 bases, and 16 bases separated the two germline ends. This CDR3 is built from 16 residues. The CDR3 here is CASSQVGGVGSYGYTF. CDR3 DNA sequence: TGCGCCAGCAGCCAAGTAGGCGGGGTAGGATCCTATGGCTACACCTTC.

The V call is TRBV3-1 (or the pseudogene TRBV3-2), the J call TRBJ1-1; D is ambiguous. Germline V gene data show CDR1 as LGHDT and CDR2 as YNNKEL (reference sequence). There are 13 residues in the CDR3. V lost 1 base and J lost 1, with 4 bases in between. The CDR3 sequence: CASSQVENTEAFF. The CDR3, as DNA: TGTGCCAGCAGCCAAGTAGAGAACACTGAAGCTTTCTTT.

The chain uses TRBV6-1 and TRBJ2-2; D remains ambiguous. Germline-derived CDR1 and CDR2 are MNHNS and SASEGT. The CDR3 is 12 residues long. Trimming took 1 base from V and 7 from J, leaving 4 bases between them. This CDR3 reads CASSEGSGELFF. CDR3 in DNA: TGTGCCAGCAGTGAAGGGAGCGGGGAGCTGTTTTTT.